Here is one T cell receptor beta chain with its context. This sample was taken from a study of blood T cell repertoires in COVID-19. For the study at large: Material from acute and convalescent COVID-19 was sourced from the United States, Italy and Spain. From T cells, B-cell-depleted T cells, or PBMCs came the material, which was cDNA or gDNA.

Germline V lookup: CDR1 SGHDN, CDR2 FVKESK. Trimming shortened V by 4 bases and J by 6 bases, and 12 bases separated the two germline ends. This CDR3 has 13 residues. Under the authors' procedure: Amplification with reference gene primers provided the estimates of nucleated cell counts. Only in-frame clones appear in the TCRdb table, and some are missing; sequencing was by immunoSEQ multiplex PCR. V and J calls plus clone size are reproduced from that table; the DNA served to infer D and trimming. Of about 130,000 clones listed, about four fifths are singletons. This chain connects TRBV14 to TRBJ1-1; no clear D. This TCR came from a man aged 35-49 years with active or convalescent COVID-19. Sequenced: peripheral blood. The CDR3 DNA follows: TGTGCCAGCAGCCTACTAACCGGCGCTGAAGCTTTCTTT. Translating it yields CASSLLTGAEAFF. The whole variable domain, filled in from reference TRBV14 and TRBJ1-1, reads EAGVTQFPSHSVIEKGQTVTLRCDPISGHDNLYWYRRVMGKEIKFLLHFVKESKQDESGMPNNRFLAERTGGTYSTLKVQPAELEDSGVYFCASSLLTGAEAFFGQGTRLTVV.